Listed here are 12 T cell receptor beta chains from one sample, sequenced in a study of CXCR3-negative and CXCR3-positive naive CD8 T cells. General study findings and limits: CXCR3-negative naive cells had less hydrophobic TRB CDR3s than did CXCR3-positive naive cells.

5' RACE with UMI labels generated the TRB cDNA libraries. One entry per CDR3 protein, without DNA, is what TCRdb gives after re-calling the 5' RACE reads. The sample has roughly 140,000 distinct CDR3 sequences. The antigens of these receptors remain unknown. Sequencing was carried out using naive CXCR3+ CD8+ T cells from blood. Subset specified: CD45RO-CCR7+CD27+CD95- naive CD8+ T cells expressing CXCR3 (TNR3+). Source of these receptors: a human donor in good health. Some clones in this sample may be carry-over from other donors' samples.

This chain links TRBV11-2 with TRBJ2-7; TCRdb outputs TRBD1, but without DNA this stays unchecked. Germline V gives CDR1 SGHAT, CDR2 FQNNGV. This CDR3 spans 12 amino acids. This chain's CDR3 is CASSFSGDEQYF.

V and J are TRBV20-1 and TRBJ2-7; absent DNA, TCRdb's TRBD1 call cannot be checked. Germline V gives CDR1 DFQATT, CDR2 SNEGSKA (reference sequence). This CDR3 spans 18 amino acids. The CDR3 sequence: CSARDRTGGSRSSYEQYF.

The chain joins TRBV7-9 to TRBJ2-3. Looked up from germline, CDR1 is SEHNR and CDR2 is FQNEAQ (reference sequence). There are 12 residues in the CDR3. CDR3 in amino acids: CASSWYTDTQYF.

This chain uses TRBV15 with TRBJ1-1; TCRdb names TRBD1, which stays unverified in the absence of DNA. The CDR3 is made up of 12 amino acids. Germline V CDR1 and CDR2: LNHNV, YYDKDF (reference sequence). This CDR3 reads CATSPGGTEAFF.

The chain joins TRBV23-1 to TRBJ1-2; TCRdb's D call, TRBD1, is unchecked because there is no DNA. TRBV23-1 is known as an ORF, though its function is uncertain. The CDR3 contains 15 residues. CDR3 residues: CASEDHRGDGYGYTF.

The V gene is TRBV6-2 or TRBV6-3, the J gene TRBJ2-7; TCRdb selects TRBD2, and the lack of DNA leaves this call unchecked. This CDR3 spans 13 amino acids. CDR1 MNHEY and CDR2 SVGEGT come from the germline V gene. The CDR3: CASSWANSYEQYF.

The chain employs TRBV7-9 and TRBJ2-5; the D gene TCRdb calls, TRBD2, cannot be checked with no DNA. The CDR3 contains 17 residues. Germline CDR1 SEHNR, CDR2 FQNEAQ (reference sequence). This chain's CDR3 is CASSYLLDLTRGETQYF.

The chain links TRBV6-2 or TRBV6-3 to TRBJ2-7; the D gene TCRdb calls, TRBD1, cannot be checked with no DNA. The CDR3 is 19 amino acids. CDR1 and CDR2 (germline): MNHEY, SVGEGT. The chain's CDR3 is CASSYSDTVEGARLYEQYF.

The V gene is TRBV15, the J gene TRBJ2-3. The V gene's germline CDR1 is LNHNV and CDR2 YYDKDF (reference sequence). There are 15 residues in the CDR3. The CDR3 spells CATSRVTASTDTQYF. The full variable domain, its missing parts supplied by reference TRBV15 and TRBJ2-3, is DAMVIQNPRYQVTQFGKPVTLSCSQTLNHNVMYWYQQKSSQAPKLLFHYYDKDFNNEADTPDNFQSRRPNTSFCFLDIRSPGLGDTAMYLCATSRVTASTDTQYFGPGTRLTVL.

The chain carries TRBV10-3 and TRBJ1-2; as DNA is missing, the TRBD1 call by TCRdb cannot be tested. The CDR3 loop spans 13 amino acids. The germline V gene encodes CDR1 ENHRY and CDR2 SYGVKD. This chain's CDR3 is CAISESVGDGYTF.

This CDR3 is CASSLDDRGIFTGELFF. The chain combines TRBV5-1 with TRBJ2-2; TCRdb's D call, TRBD1, is unchecked because there is no DNA. This CDR3 contains 17 residues. Germline assignment: CDR1 SGHRS and CDR2 YFSETQ.

V usage is TRBV6-5 and J usage is TRBJ2-3; TCRdb returns TRBD1, unconfirmable since there is no DNA. CDR1 MNHEY and CDR2 SVGAGI come from the germline V gene. The CDR3 runs 17 residues. CDR3 protein: CASSYPNGTGKRDTQYF.